This T cell receptor beta chain is drawn from a study of blood T cell repertoires in COVID-19 (dated by TCRdb to about 2020). With respect to the entire study: Samples from collaborators originated in the United States, Italy and Spain and spanned both the acute and convalescent phases of COVID-19. Where available, HLA class I and class II types were taken from metadata supplied by the sample provider and were not determined by assay-based typing. A freely available public database, intended as a resource for researchers studying the immune response to SARS-CoV-2, is where the repertoires were released. The samples were drawn from two sources: the first 160 participants of the ongoing ImmuneRACE study, and approximately 1,300 subjects contributed by 6 global collaborators. Sample metadata almost always included a de-identified subject ID, COVID-19 status, age in years and sex. The material from the prospective study consisted of cDNA or gDNA derived from T cells, B-cell-depleted T cells, or PBMCs. The dataset comprised deeply sampled blood TCRbeta repertoires from subjects exposed to, actively infected with, or recovered from COVID-19.

On this clone itself: The specificity of this receptor is unknown. Within one base of it there is no much larger clone, and no base qualities were kept.

Summary of the overall study and its limitations: The quantity of clinical and demographic metadata differed by source and by participant and was supplied without curation.

TCRbeta CDR3 regions were amplified from genomic DNA by means of the immunoSEQ Assay, a bias-controlled multiplex PCR. As for how the authors treated the data: The number of nucleated cells in each sample was estimated by amplification of reference gene primers within the assay. To quantify the absolute abundance of each unique TCRbeta CDR3 rearrangement, sequence reads were collapsed and filtered. Productive Simpson clonality was computed per sample as the square root of Simpson's diversity index over productive rearrangements. Sourced from immuneACCESS, this table was stored by TCRdb with only in-frame sequences that have V and J called. A share of the clones is absent; for the studies checked, an unresolved V gene accounts for under half, and the remainder has no known explanation. Clone size and the V and J calls come from that table; the DNA yielded D and trimming. The sample profile shows roughly 200,000 clones; roughly 85% of them were found once. In total, the top ten clones hold around 4.9% of the sample.

Collaborating institutions collected whole blood in K2EDTA tubes following their own protocols. For TCRbeta analysis, collaborators shipped samples in one of three forms: frozen whole blood, isolated PBMCs, or DNA extracted from either of those sample types. CDR3 length: 15 amino acids, cysteine to phenylalanine. This entry keeps only the CDR3 DNA: 45 bases, framed from base 1. CDR1 and CDR2, looked up from the germline V gene, are SGHDN and FVKESK. Compared with germline, V lacks 4 bases and J lacks 3 bases; bases without a gene match: 5. Sequencing was done on a sample of peripheral blood. In this chain, TRBV14 is recombined with TRBJ2-4; a stretch of 8 junction bases matches TRBD1. This TCR was recovered from an elderly woman with acute or convalescent COVID-19. The nucleotide sequence is given as TGTGCCAGCAGCCCACGGACAGGGCTCAAAAACATTCAGTACTTC. It is translated as CASSPRTGLKNIQYF.